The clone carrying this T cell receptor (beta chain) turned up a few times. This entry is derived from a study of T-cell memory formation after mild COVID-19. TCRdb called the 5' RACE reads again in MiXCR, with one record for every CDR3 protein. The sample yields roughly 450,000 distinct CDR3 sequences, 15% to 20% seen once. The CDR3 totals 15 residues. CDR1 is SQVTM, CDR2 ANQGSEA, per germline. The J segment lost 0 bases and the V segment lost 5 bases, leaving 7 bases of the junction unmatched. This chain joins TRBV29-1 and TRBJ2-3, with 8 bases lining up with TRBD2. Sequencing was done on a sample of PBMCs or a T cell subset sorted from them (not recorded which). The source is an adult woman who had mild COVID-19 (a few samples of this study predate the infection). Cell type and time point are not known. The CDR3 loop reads CSVKETSVSTDTQYF. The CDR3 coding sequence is TGCAGCGTTAAGGAGACTAGCGTTAGCACAGATACGCAGTATTTT.